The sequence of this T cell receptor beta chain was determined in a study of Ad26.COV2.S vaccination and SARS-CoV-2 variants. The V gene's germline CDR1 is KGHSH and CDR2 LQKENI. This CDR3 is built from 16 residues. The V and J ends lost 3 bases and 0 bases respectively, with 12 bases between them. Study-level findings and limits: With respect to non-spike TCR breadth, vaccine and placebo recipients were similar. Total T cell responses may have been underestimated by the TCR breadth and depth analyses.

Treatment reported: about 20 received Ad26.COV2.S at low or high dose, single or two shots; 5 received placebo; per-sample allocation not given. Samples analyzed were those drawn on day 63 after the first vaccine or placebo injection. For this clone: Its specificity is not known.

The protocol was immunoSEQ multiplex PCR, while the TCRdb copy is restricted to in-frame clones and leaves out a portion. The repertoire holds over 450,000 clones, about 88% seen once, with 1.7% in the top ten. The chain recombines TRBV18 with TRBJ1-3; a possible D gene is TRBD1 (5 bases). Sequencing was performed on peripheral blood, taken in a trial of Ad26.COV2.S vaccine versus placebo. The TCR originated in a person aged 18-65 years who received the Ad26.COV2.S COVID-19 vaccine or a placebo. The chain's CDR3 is CASSPAGAYSGNTIYF. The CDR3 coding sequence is TGTGCCAGCTCACCGGCCGGGGCCTACTCTGGAAACACCATATATTTT.